The 14 T cell receptor beta chains presented below share a single source sample, sequenced in a study of spatial heterogeneity in lung cancer. The time point here: sample taken at primary tumor resection. MiXCR was run by TCRdb on the 5' RACE reads, yielding one entry per CDR3 protein. The table has tens of thousands of distinct CDR3 sequences, approximately 3% seen once; the top ten hold roughly 40%. Sequenced material: normal lung tissue next to the tumor, taken at surgery. These receptor sequences come from a male donor with early-stage non-small cell lung cancer.

This clonotype was found many times. V and J are TRBV7-3 and TRBJ2-3; the D gene is possibly TRBD2 (5 bases). Germline assignment: CDR1 SGHTA and CDR2 FQGTGA. This CDR3 region has 15 residues. The V end was cut by 6 bases, the J end by 0 bases, with 13 bases between. CDR3: CASSLDGKSTDTQYF. CDR3 in DNA: TGTGCCAGCAGTTTGGACGGGAAGAGCACAGATACGCAGTATTTT.

This clonotype appeared many times. V usage is TRBV10-3 and J usage is TRBJ2-7; D uncertain. The germline V gene has CDR1 ENHRY and CDR2 SYGVKD. The germline V and J ends were trimmed by 10 bases and 3 bases, with 13 bases remaining between them. This CDR3 is 12 amino acids long. Here the CDR3 DNA reads TGTGCCAGCACGGACGGATACTACGAGCAGTACTTC. This translates into CASTDGYYEQYF.

The chain has TRBV29-1 and TRBJ2-2, with a tentative D call TRBD1 (6 bases). The V gene lost 3 bases and the J gene lost 4 bases, with 12 bases spanning the gap. The CDR3 has 14 amino acids. Germline assignment: CDR1 SQVTM and CDR2 ANQGSEA. As DNA, the CDR3 is TGCAGCGTTGACCGCAGGGGTACCACCGGGGAGCTGTTTTTT. It encodes CSVDRRGTTGELFF.

This clonotype came up many times. The CDR3 protein is CASSLDPGTVYGYTF. The CDR3 nucleotides are TGTGCCAGCAGCTTAGATCCCGGGACAGTCTATGGCTACACCTTC. V gene TRBV11-2 combines with J gene TRBJ1-2, with TRBD1 matching over 7 bases. V shed 0 bases, J shed 4 bases, and the junction held 5 bases outside the gene matches. This CDR3 has 15 amino acids. In germline, CDR1 is SGHAT, CDR2 FQNNGV.

V is TRBV7-9 and J is TRBJ1-2; TRBD1 is a possible D gene (5 bases). This CDR3 region has 13 residues. CDR1 SEHNR and CDR2 FQNEAQ come from the germline V gene (reference sequence). V dropped 2 bases and J dropped 4 bases, with 8 bases sitting between them. The chain's CDR3 is CASSLTQGYGYTF. DNA for the CDR3: TGTGCCAGCAGCTTAACTCAGGGCTATGGCTACACCTTC.

This clonotype showed up many times. The rearrangement uses TRBV20-1 and TRBJ2-5; possibly TRBD2 for D (6 bases). The germline CDR1 and CDR2 sequences are DFQATT and SNEGSKA (reference sequence). V was clipped by 4 bases and J by 2 bases, with 8 bases between them. The CDR3 consists of 12 residues. DNA of the CDR3: TGCAGTGCTACCCTAGCGCAAGAGACCCAGTACTTC. It yields the protein CSATLAQETQYF.

This clonotype has just a few counts. The chain is built from TRBV20-1 and TRBJ2-7; either TRBD1 or TRBD2 may supply D (5 bases each). Germline CDR1 reads DFQATT; CDR2 reads SNEGSKA (reference sequence). V was shortened by 5 bases and J by 6 bases, with 11 bases between the two germline ends. This CDR3 has 11 amino acids. The CDR3 is CSAGGRGEQYF. In nucleotides, the CDR3 is TGCAGTGCTGGGGGTAGGGGCGAGCAGTACTTC.

This clonotype was counted ten times or more. CDR3 protein: CASSLAAQGGTDTQYF. CDR3 in DNA: TGTGCCAGCAGCTTAGCGGCGCAGGGCGGCACAGATACGCAGTATTTT. The chain uses TRBV7-2 and TRBJ2-3, with a weak D call TRBD1 (5 bases). Per germline, CDR1 SGHTA and CDR2 FQGNSA. CDR3 length: 16 residues. V was pared by 0 bases and J by 1 base, with 11 bases between.

This clonotype was detected ten times or more. The V gene is TRBV28, the J gene TRBJ2-7; D ambiguous. This CDR3 spans 11 amino acids. V was cut by 2 bases and J by 4 bases, with 3 bases left in between. From germline, CDR1 is MDHEN and CDR2 SYDVKM. The CDR3, as DNA: TGTGCCAGCAGTTTACGGTACGAGCAGTACTTC. Protein sequence: CASSLRYEQYF.

The sample holds many counts of this clonotype. J is TRBJ1-5 and V is TRBV7-9; D remains ambiguous. V gave up 5 bases and J gave up 6 bases, with 5 bases separating them. The germline V gene encodes CDR1 SEHNR and CDR2 FQNEAQ (reference sequence). This CDR3 has 11 residues. The CDR3 reads CASSPVQPQHF. CDR3 sequence (DNA): TGTGCCAGCAGCCCCGTTCAGCCCCAGCATTTT.

The chain uses TRBV11-2 and TRBJ2-7; 7 bases are shared with TRBD1. From germline, CDR1 is SGHAT and CDR2 FQNNGV. V lost 5 bases to trimming and J lost 6 bases; unmatched junction nucleotides: 7. The CDR3 loop spans 13 amino acids. CDR3 DNA: TGTGCCAGCAGCGACACAGGGGTCCCCGAGCAGTACTTC. Protein: CASSDTGVPEQYF.

This clonotype was seen repeatedly, ten times or more. This chain connects TRBV7-8 to TRBJ1-1; unclear D gene. Germline CDR1 reads SGHVS; CDR2 reads FQNEAQ. The CDR3 sequence is 16 residues long. Deletions cut 5 bases from V and 3 bases from J, with 19 bases between. CDR3 sequence reads: CASSRLDSMVDTEAFF. The CDR3, as DNA: TGTGCCAGCAGCCGCTTAGATAGTATGGTAGACACTGAAGCTTTCTTT.

This clonotype is termed medium-sized. The chain joins TRBV25-1 to TRBJ2-1, with TRBD2 as a possible D gene (6 bases). Deletions cut 7 bases from V and 10 bases from J, with 20 bases between. Looked up from germline, CDR1 is MGHDK and CDR2 is SYGVNS. This CDR3 contains 14 residues. The CDR3 here is CASTGDFAAGEQFF. For the CDR3, the DNA is TGTGCCAGCACTGGGGACTTCGCGGCAGGAGAGCAGTTCTTC.

In its sample, this clonotype was seen many times. Written as DNA, the CDR3 is TGTGCCACCTGGACAGGAGAAGAGACCCAGTACTTC. Protein product: CATWTGEETQYF. The J gene is TRBJ2-5, the V gene TRBV7-8; 7 bases are shared with TRBD1. The CDR3 is 12 amino acids. The trim removed 10 bases at V and 3 bases at J, leaving 5 bases unmatched. CDR1 is SGHVS, CDR2 FQNEAQ, per germline.